This T cell receptor (beta chain) was captured by sequencing in a study of spatial heterogeneity in lung cancer (dated by TCRdb to the late 2010s). Turning to the overall study: More beta-chain than alpha-chain transcripts were consistently detected, likely reflecting higher beta-chain transcript abundance. In the raw uncorrected reads, each unique combination of TCR and UMI appeared on average more than ten times. TCR alpha and beta repertoires were quantitatively compared across multiple tumor regions, matched nontumor lung and blood in non-small cell lung cancer. Nonsynonymous mutation counts, determined by whole-exome sequencing of tumor tissue, were related to features of the TCR repertoire. At surgery, both alpha and beta chains were TCR-sequenced in fewer than 250 tumor regions, approximately 64 matched nontumor lung samples and some 56 PBMC samples.

Library creation used 5' RACE. The instrument given in TCRdb is NextSeq 500. The TCR library protocol attached a unique molecular identifier to each TCR cDNA molecule to allow correction of PCR and sequencing errors. Processing in the source paper ran as follows. TCR identification, UMI-based error correction and CDR3 extraction were performed with Decombinator tools. Expanded TCRs were defined as those above a frequency of 2 per 1,000, corresponding to the top 1% of the tumor frequency distribution. Renyi diversity was calculated using the R vegan package after each repertoire was subsampled 100 times to 5,000 TCRs. CDR3 similarity networks were constructed using string-kernel similarity of amino acid triplets, with links drawn between CDR3s whose pairwise similarity was above 0.82. TCRdb took the public reads, trimmed them with fastp at Q25, ran MiXCR for clone calling and kept in-frame beta chains. Here each entry gathers all rows of one CDR3 protein and keeps the most common genes and DNA. The V and J calls were not made by the authors but by TCRdb's processing. Across this sample there are about 45,000 distinct CDR3 sequences, with roughly an eighth seen only once. Around 56% of the sample is held by the ten biggest clonotypes.

Overall results and qualifications from the work: Ubiquitous expanded tumor TCRs were found in blood more often at tumor resection than at routine follow-up. Additional single-cell paired TCR alpha and beta sequencing was considered necessary to confirm, at a functional level, the hypothesis that regional TCRs recognize regional mutations.

This clonotype showed up many times. It has no known antigen specificity. Base qualities are not provided; no much larger clone lies one nucleotide away. The intended sense of this specimen's time point label: sample taken at primary tumor resection. Whole RNA extracted from tumor and nontumor lung tissue, or from cryopreserved PBMC samples, was used for TCR sequencing without cell sorting. The donors were 60 to 80 patients from the lung TRACERx cohort who had early-stage, untreated non-small cell lung cancer. Only patients for whom sufficient RNA was available from at least two tumor regions were selected for TCR sequencing. V gives up 3 bases and J gives up 0 bases, and the segment between their germline ends measures 7 bases. The CDR3 goes from the cysteine to the phenylalanine over 14 residues. The entry retains the CDR3 DNA only, 42 bases that are in frame from base 1. The germline V gene (reference sequence) specifies SGHNT as CDR1 and YYREEE as CDR2.

The origin of this receptor is a male donor with early-stage non-small cell lung cancer. The starting material was PBMCs, obtained at surgery. The rearrangement combines TRBV5-4 with TRBJ1-3, with the identity of the D gene unclear. The nucleotide sequence reads TGTGCCAGCAGCTCGGTAGGCTCTGGAAACACCATATATTTT. Translation gives CASSSVGSGNTIYF.